The 26 T cell receptor beta chains below were found in one sample sequenced in a study of T cell clonality in common variable immunodeficiency. Study results and caveats: Reportedly, TCR beta sequences from common variable immunodeficiency showed fewer deletions and N-nucleotide insertions.

Method: immunoSEQ multiplex PCR; TCRdb's copy keeps in-frame clones and lacks some. The sample has roughly 33,000 clones, none seen only once. No antigens are known for them. Sequencing input: peripheral blood mononuclear cells. The receptors originated from a human donor with common variable immunodeficiency.

In this sample, this clone turned up many times. The read falls 3 residues short of the CDR3 end, and the missing part is taken from the germline J gene. The J gene is TRBJ2-3, the V gene TRBV19, with TRBD1 matching 8 bases. The CDR3 is made up of 13 amino acids. The germline gives CDR1 LNHDA, CDR2 SQIVND (reference sequence). J lost 7 bases, V lost 3 bases, and 3 bases had no gene match. CDR3 protein: CASSMDRVNTQYF. CDR3 DNA, as far as it was read: TGTGCCAGTAGTATGGACAGGGTGAATACG.

This clone occurred many times. The sequenced fragment ends 3 residues before the CDR3 boundary, so the rest is inferred from the germline J gene. The V gene is TRBV6-1, the J gene TRBJ2-1, with 10 nucleotides matching TRBD2. V dropped 1 base and J dropped 3; count of bases not matched to a gene: 3. The CDR3 is 16 residues long. The germline CDR1 and CDR2 sequences are MNHNS and SASEGT. This chain's CDR3 is CASSEEAGGGYNEQFF. CDR3 DNA, as far as it was read: TGTGCCAGCAGTGAAGAAGCGGGGGGGGGCTACAATGAG.

This clone was counted ten times or more. The read halts 3 residues ahead of the CDR3 end, with the missing end drawn from the germline J gene. V usage is TRBV19 and J usage is TRBJ1-2; 8 bases match TRBD1. V was pared by 7 bases and J by 1 base, with 8 bases of the junction left unmatched. Germline assignment: CDR1 LNHDA and CDR2 SQIVND (reference sequence). CDR3 size: 15 residues. The CDR3 bases that were read are TGTGCCAGTACCCCGACAGGGGTCCTTAACTATGGC. This encodes CASTPTGVLNYG. The CDR3 in its entirety is CASTPTGVLNYGYTF.

A few counts support this clone. The CDR3 sequence: CASSLFAGGRYNEQFF. Incomplete CDR3 DNA: TGCGCCAGCAGCTTATTCGCGGGGGGCCGATACAATGAG. The V gene is TRBV5-1, the J gene TRBJ2-1; 8 bases align to TRBD2. The read terminates 3 residues ahead of where the CDR3 ends, so the germline J gene completes it. With V trimmed by 2 bases and J by 4 bases, 8 bases remained unmatched. CDR1 SGHRS and CDR2 YFSETQ come from the germline V gene. This CDR3 region has 16 residues.

To note about this clone: Read data end 3 residues before the CDR3 end; the end is taken from the germline J gene. The rearrangement uses TRBV7-9 and TRBJ2-5, with TRBD1 as a possible D gene (6 bases). Germline CDR1 SEHNR, CDR2 FQNEAQ (reference sequence). This CDR3 comprises 12 residues. Deletions cut 5 bases from V and 5 bases from J, with 9 bases between. Partial CDR3 DNA: TGTGCCAGCAGCCCCCAGGGGGAGACC. Protein sequence: CASSPQGET. The full CDR3 is CASSPQGETQYF.

A word on this clone: The sequence runs out 3 residues before the end of the CDR3; the remainder is reconstructed from the germline J gene. This sequence joins TRBV7-2 and TRBJ2-7; weak D call: TRBD2 (6 bases). Germline V gene data show CDR1 as SGHTA and CDR2 as FQGNSA. The CDR3 length is 15 residues. Trimming took 0 bases from V and 3 from J, leaving 12 bases between them. The sequenced part of the CDR3 DNA is TGTGCCAGCAGCTTAGCCGGGGGTGGAAGCTACGAG. Translating it yields CASSLAGGGSYE. The CDR3, in full, reads CASSLAGGGSYEQYF.

This clone has ten or more counts. The read halts 3 residues ahead of the CDR3 end, with the missing end drawn from the germline J gene. The chain recombines TRBV20-1 with TRBJ1-2; D is ambiguous. The V and J ends lost 0 bases and 5 bases respectively, with 19 bases between them. This CDR3 is 16 amino acids long. Germline CDR1 DFQATT, CDR2 SNEGSKA (reference sequence). Incomplete CDR3 DNA: TGCAGTGCTAGAGATCTACGCCAGCGGCTTATGTATGGC. Its protein product is CSARDLRQRLMYG. The entire CDR3 sequence reads CSARDLRQRLMYGYTF.

Many counts were recorded for this clone. The sequence runs out 3 residues before the end of the CDR3; the remainder is reconstructed from the germline J gene. The chain employs TRBV20-1 and TRBJ1-5; D gene uncertain. Germline CDR1 reads DFQATT; CDR2 reads SNEGSKA (reference sequence). The V end lost 3 bases, the J end lost 0 bases, and 12 bases lay between the germline ends. This CDR3 is 15 amino acids long. The sequenced CDR3 bases are TGCAGTGCTAGGACCCCAGGCTCTAGCAATCAGCCC. Translation gives CSARTPGSSNQP. The full CDR3 is CSARTPGSSNQPQHF.

Many counts were recorded for this clone. The read halts 3 residues ahead of the CDR3 end, with the missing end drawn from the germline J gene. The V and J genes are TRBV6-2 or TRBV6-3 and TRBJ2-3; D is uncertain. The CDR3 runs 14 residues. Germline lookup yields CDR1 MNHEY and CDR2 SVGEGT. Trimming took off 2 bases at V and 0 bases at J, with 6 bases between the two ends. The CDR3 loop is CASSYRPSTDTQYF. Partial CDR3 DNA: TGTGCCAGCAGTTACAGGCCCAGCACAGATACG.

Many counts were recorded for this clone. The CDR3 end lies 3 residues beyond the end of the read and is filled in from the germline J gene. The chain joins TRBV20-1 to TRBJ2-1; 8 bases fit TRBD2. Germline-derived CDR1 and CDR2 are DFQATT and SNEGSKA (reference sequence). V was clipped by 8 bases and J by 5 bases; unmatched bases: 8. This CDR3 has 13 residues. This CDR3 reads CSFSGGPDNEQFF. CDR3 DNA (partial): TGCAGTTTCTCGGGGGGGCCAGACAATGAG.

This clone occurred a few times. The read terminates 3 residues before the CDR3 end, so the remaining end is supplied by the germline J gene. The V call is TRBV19, the J call TRBJ2-7, with D perhaps matching TRBD1 (6 bases). Germline CDR1 reads LNHDA; CDR2 reads SQIVND (reference sequence). V dropped 6 bases and J dropped 0 bases, with 12 bases sitting between them. This CDR3 is built from 14 residues. The CDR3 reads CASRQDSYSYEQYF. CDR3 DNA, as far as it was read: TGTGCCAGTAGACAGGACAGTTACTCCTACGAG.

This clone turned up a few times. Sequencing ends 3 residues short of the CDR3 end; the germline J gene provides the rest. The chain employs TRBV19 and TRBJ1-5; possibly TRBD1 for D (6 bases). The CDR3 has 18 amino acids. The V gene lost 6 bases and the J gene lost 5 bases, with 26 bases spanning the gap. Germline V lookup: CDR1 LNHDA, CDR2 SQIVND (reference sequence). The sequenced CDR3 bases are TGTGCCAGTAGCCTCTGGGGGCCGACGGGACCTGAGGATCAGCCC. Its protein is CASSLWGPTGPEDQP. The whole CDR3 reads CASSLWGPTGPEDQPQHF.

This clone has ten or more counts. Coverage ceases 3 residues before the CDR3 finishes, and the germline J gene fills in the end. Other nucleotide sequences in the sample specify the same CDR3. The chain recombines TRBV18 with TRBJ1-1, with D perhaps TRBD1 (6 bases). The V and J ends lost 6 bases and 5 bases respectively, with 25 bases between them. This CDR3 comprises 17 residues. Germline loops: CDR1 KGHSH, CDR2 LQKENI. The sequenced part of the CDR3 DNA is TGTGCCAGCTCGCAAGAGGCAACAGGGCCCTTGGGTACTGAA. Translating it yields CASSQEATGPLGTE. The complete CDR3 reads CASSQEATGPLGTEAFF.

This clone showed up just a few times. The read ends 3 residues shy of where the CDR3 ends; the end is completed using the germline J gene. V is TRBV30 and J is TRBJ2-2, with a tentative D call TRBD1 (6 bases). Between the trimmed V and J ends, which lost 3 bases and 5 bases, there was a span of 10 bases. From germline, CDR1 is GTSNPN and CDR2 SVGIG (reference sequence). This CDR3 is 13 amino acids long. Partial CDR3 DNA: TGTGCCTGGAGGGCAGGGGAAACCGGGGAG. Protein: CAWRAGETGE. The entire CDR3 protein reads CAWRAGETGELFF.

The sample holds many counts of this clone. The read ends 3 residues before the CDR3 terminus; that terminus is restored from the germline J gene. The chain recombines TRBV30 with TRBJ2-7, with 9 nucleotides matching TRBD2. The CDR3 is 14 residues long. Germline CDR1 is GTSNPN and CDR2 is SVGIG (reference sequence). Trimming cost V 3 bases and J 0 bases; bases outside gene matches: 3. CDR3 DNA, as far as it was read: TGTGCCTGGAGCGGACTAGCGTTCTCCTACGAG. This codes for CAWSGLAFSYE. The entire CDR3 protein is CAWSGLAFSYEQYF.

This clone was observed a few times. From the germline J gene comes the end of the CDR3, since the read stops 3 residues before it. The chain uses TRBV7-9 and TRBJ2-2, with D tentatively TRBD2 (7 bases). From germline, CDR1 is SEHNR and CDR2 FQNEAQ (reference sequence). This CDR3 comprises 15 residues. Trimming stripped 0 bases from V and 7 bases from J, with 12 bases between. The DNA read from the CDR3 is TGTGCCAGCAGCTTAGCGGGGGGGCCTGGCGGGGAG. Protein sequence: CASSLAGGPGGE. The entire CDR3 reads CASSLAGGPGGELFF.

The table lists this clone with a few counts. The CDR3 extends 3 residues past the end of the read, so its final part is completed from the germline J gene. The chain couples TRBV7-9 to TRBJ2-3, with D uncertain. The CDR3 is made up of 15 amino acids. Germline CDR1 and CDR2: SEHNR and FQNEAQ (reference sequence). The V end lost 4 bases, the J end lost 2 bases, and 13 bases lay between the germline ends. The chain's CDR3 is CASSSGAGITDTQYF. The sequenced part of the CDR3 DNA is TGTGCCAGCAGCTCAGGCGCTGGAATCACAGATACG.

This clone was seen repeatedly, ten times or more. The sequence runs out 3 residues before the end of the CDR3; the remainder is reconstructed from the germline J gene. The chain couples TRBV19 to TRBJ2-1; 10 nucleotides agree with TRBD2. The CDR3 runs 17 residues. The J segment lost 8 bases and the V segment lost 0 bases, leaving 10 bases of the junction unmatched. Looked up from germline, CDR1 is LNHDA and CDR2 is SQIVND (reference sequence). Partial CDR3 DNA: TGTGCCAGTAGTATAGATCCCAAGCGGGGGGGCCGGGATGAG. Its translation is CASSIDPKRGGRDE. The full CDR3 reads CASSIDPKRGGRDEQFF.

This clone was picked up many times. The CDR3 end is not reached by the read, which stops 3 residues before it; the germline J gene fills it in. The chain joins TRBV2 to TRBJ1-6; no firm D call. This CDR3 has 12 residues. Between the trimmed V and J ends, which lost 8 bases and 7 bases, there was a span of 9 bases. Per the germline V gene, CDR1 is SNHLY and CDR2 is FYNNEI. The CDR3 region is CASAALNSPLHF. The part of the CDR3 DNA that was read is TGTGCCAGCGCGGCGCTGAATTCACCC.

About this clone itself: The read stops 3 residues short of the end of the CDR3; the missing end is completed from the germline J gene. The chain has TRBV29-1 and TRBJ1-6; 8 bases align to TRBD1. V trimming: 5 bases; J trimming: 3 bases; junction bases outside the gene matches: 6. This CDR3 has 15 residues. CDR1 SQVTM and CDR2 ANQGSEA come from the germline V gene. CDR3 amino acids: CSVTTGTGYNSPLHF. CDR3 DNA, as far as it was read: TGCAGCGTTACAACAGGGACAGGCTATAATTCACCC.

This clone was seen many times. Coverage ceases 3 residues before the CDR3 finishes, and the germline J gene fills in the end. V gene TRBV30 combines with J gene TRBJ2-1; weak D call: TRBD2 (6 bases). The germline gives CDR1 GTSNPN, CDR2 SVGIG (reference sequence). Trimming took off 3 bases at V and 0 bases at J, with 15 bases between the two ends. This CDR3 is built from 16 residues. The part of the CDR3 DNA that was read is TGTGCCTGGAGCGGGGGACCGCTCGGCTCCTACAATGAG. This encodes CAWSGGPLGSYNE. The complete CDR3 sequence is CAWSGGPLGSYNEQFF.

This clone was seen at least ten times. The read terminates 3 residues before the CDR3 end, so the remaining end is supplied by the germline J gene. The chain joins TRBV14 to TRBJ2-1; a possible D gene is TRBD1 (6 bases). The CDR3 contains 16 residues. V lost 4 bases, J lost 5 bases, and 18 bases lay in between. Germline CDR1 reads SGHDN; CDR2 reads FVKESK. The CDR3 bases that were read are TGTGCCAGCAGCCCCCGGACAGCTACGAATAACAATGAG. It translates to CASSPRTATNNNE. The full CDR3 protein reads CASSPRTATNNNEQFF.

This clone came up a few times. The CDR3 region is CASSPPNQNGYTF. Incomplete CDR3 DNA: TGTGCCAGCTCACCACCGAACCAGAATGGC. The gene calls are TRBV18 and TRBJ1-2; D unclear. The DNA ends 3 residues before the CDR3 does, and the rest of the CDR3 is filled in from the germline J gene. Germline V gene data show CDR1 as KGHSH and CDR2 as LQKENI. V was shortened by 0 bases and J by 6 bases, with 8 bases between the two germline ends. The CDR3 extends over 13 amino acids.

The table lists this clone with a few counts. The CDR3 end falls 3 residues outside the read, so it is completed with the germline J gene. The rearrangement joins TRBV18 to TRBJ2-7; 11 bases are a match to TRBD2. Per the germline V gene, CDR1 is KGHSH and CDR2 is LQKENI. The trim removed 3 bases at V and 2 bases at J, leaving 3 bases unmatched. The CDR3 runs to 15 residues. The CDR3 sequence: CASSPGTSGAYEQYF. The CDR3 bases that were read are TGTGCCAGCTCACCCGGGACTAGCGGAGCCTACGAG.

To note about this clone: The CDR3 is cut off 3 residues early in the read; its end comes from the germline J gene. This chain joins TRBV30 and TRBJ1-1, with 7 bases identical to TRBD1. V shed 3 bases, J shed 1 base, and the junction held 2 bases outside the gene matches. The CDR3 is made up of 13 amino acids. Germline assignment: CDR1 GTSNPN and CDR2 SVGIG (reference sequence). The CDR3 protein is CAWRGQPNTEAFF. CDR3 DNA, as far as it was read: TGTGCCTGGAGGGGACAGCCGAACACTGAA.

This clone was detected a few times. The read comes to an end 3 residues before the CDR3 does, leaving the germline J gene to fill in the end. The V gene is TRBV6-1, the J gene TRBJ2-7, with 7 bases identical to TRBD1. The CDR3 runs to 15 residues. Germline V CDR1 and CDR2: MNHNS, SASEGT. Trimming cost V 4 bases and J 0 bases; bases outside gene matches: 6. The CDR3 here is CASSVYGDSSYEQYF. The covered CDR3 bases are TGTGCCAGCAGTGTGTACGGGGACAGCTCCTACGAG.